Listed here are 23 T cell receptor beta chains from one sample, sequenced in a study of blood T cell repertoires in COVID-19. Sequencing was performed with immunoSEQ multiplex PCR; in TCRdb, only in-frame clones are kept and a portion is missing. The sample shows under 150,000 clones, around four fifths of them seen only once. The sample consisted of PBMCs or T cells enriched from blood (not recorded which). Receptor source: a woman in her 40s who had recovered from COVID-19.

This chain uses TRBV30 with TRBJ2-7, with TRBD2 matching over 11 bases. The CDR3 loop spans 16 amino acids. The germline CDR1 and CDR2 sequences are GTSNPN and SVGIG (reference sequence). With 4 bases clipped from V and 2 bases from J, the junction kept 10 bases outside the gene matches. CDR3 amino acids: CAWTDRASGGPYEQYF. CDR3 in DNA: TGTGCCTGGACCGACCGGGCTAGCGGGGGGCCCTACGAGCAGTACTTC.

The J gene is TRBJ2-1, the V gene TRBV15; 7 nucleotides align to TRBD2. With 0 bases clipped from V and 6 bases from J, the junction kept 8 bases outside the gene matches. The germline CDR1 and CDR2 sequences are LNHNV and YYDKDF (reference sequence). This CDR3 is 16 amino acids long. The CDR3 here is CATSRDRTGGRNEQFF. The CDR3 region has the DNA TGTGCCACCAGCAGAGATCGAACGGGAGGACGCAATGAGCAGTTCTTC. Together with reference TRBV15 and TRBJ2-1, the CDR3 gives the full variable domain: DAMVIQNPRYQVTQFGKPVTLSCSQTLNHNVMYWYQQKSSQAPKLLFHYYDKDFNNEADTPDNFQSRRPNTSFCFLDIRSPGLGDTAMYLCATSRDRTGGRNEQFFGPGTRLTVL.

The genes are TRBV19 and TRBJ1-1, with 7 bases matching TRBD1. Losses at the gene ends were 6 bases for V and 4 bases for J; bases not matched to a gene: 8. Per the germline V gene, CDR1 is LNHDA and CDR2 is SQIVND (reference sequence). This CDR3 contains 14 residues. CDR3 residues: CASSHNSGGTEAFF. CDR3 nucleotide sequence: TGTGCCAGTAGCCATAACTCAGGGGGCACTGAAGCTTTCTTT.

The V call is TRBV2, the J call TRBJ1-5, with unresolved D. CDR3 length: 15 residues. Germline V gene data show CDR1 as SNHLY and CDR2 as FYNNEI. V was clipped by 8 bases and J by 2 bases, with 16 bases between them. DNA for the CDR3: TGTGCCAGCGACGAGAACCGGGTCGGCAATCAGCCCCAGCATTTT. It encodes CASDENRVGNQPQHF.

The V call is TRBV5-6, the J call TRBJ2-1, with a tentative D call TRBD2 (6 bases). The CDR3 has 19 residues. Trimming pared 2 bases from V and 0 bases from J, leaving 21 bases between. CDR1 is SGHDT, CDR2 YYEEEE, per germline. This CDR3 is CASSLGGWGDRSSYNEQFF. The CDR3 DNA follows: TGTGCCAGCAGCTTAGGAGGGTGGGGGGACCGAAGCTCCTACAATGAGCAGTTCTTC.

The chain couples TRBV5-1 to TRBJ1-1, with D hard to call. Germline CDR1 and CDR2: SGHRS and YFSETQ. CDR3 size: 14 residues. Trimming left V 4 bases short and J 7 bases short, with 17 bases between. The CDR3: CASSVSGPPHEAFF. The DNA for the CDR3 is TGCGCCAGCAGCGTAAGCGGGCCGCCTCATGAAGCTTTCTTT.

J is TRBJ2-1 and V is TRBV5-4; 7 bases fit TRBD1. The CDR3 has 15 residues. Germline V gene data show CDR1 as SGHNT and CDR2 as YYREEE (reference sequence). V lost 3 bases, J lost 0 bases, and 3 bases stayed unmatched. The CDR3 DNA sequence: TGTGCCAGCAGCTCCTACAGGGGCTCCTACAATGAGCAGTTCTTC. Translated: CASSSYRGSYNEQFF.

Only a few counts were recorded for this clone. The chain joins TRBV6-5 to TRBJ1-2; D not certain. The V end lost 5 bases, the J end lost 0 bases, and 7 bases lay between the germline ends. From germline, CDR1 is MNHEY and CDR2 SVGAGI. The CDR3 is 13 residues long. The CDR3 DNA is TGTGCCAGCAGTACAGATACTAACTATGGCTACACCTTC. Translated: CASSTDTNYGYTF.

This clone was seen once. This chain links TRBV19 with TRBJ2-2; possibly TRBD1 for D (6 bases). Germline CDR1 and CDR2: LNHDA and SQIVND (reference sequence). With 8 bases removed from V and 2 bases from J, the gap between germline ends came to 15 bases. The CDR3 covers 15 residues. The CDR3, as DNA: TGTGCCAGTCTCCCCGGGACAACTAACACCGGGGAGCTGTTTTTT. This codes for CASLPGTTNTGELFF.

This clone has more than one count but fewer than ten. CDR3 amino acids: CASSMGQGTGNTIYF. CDR3 nucleotide sequence: TGTGCCAGTAGTATGGGGCAGGGTACTGGAAACACCATATATTTT. The chain carries TRBV19 and TRBJ1-3; D perhaps matches TRBD1 (5 bases). The CDR3 totals 15 residues. In germline, CDR1 is LNHDA, CDR2 SQIVND (reference sequence). With 3 bases removed from V and 2 bases from J, the gap between germline ends came to 11 bases.

The CDR3 region is CASSVAGRANSPLHF. The CDR3 nucleotides are TGTGCCAGCAGCGTAGCTGGGCGGGCGAATTCACCCCTCCACTTT. This chain joins TRBV9 and TRBJ1-6; no definite D call. The CDR3 spans 15 residues. Trimming removed 0 bases from V and 7 bases from J, with 11 bases in between. CDR1 is SGDLS and CDR2 is YYNGEE in the germline V gene.

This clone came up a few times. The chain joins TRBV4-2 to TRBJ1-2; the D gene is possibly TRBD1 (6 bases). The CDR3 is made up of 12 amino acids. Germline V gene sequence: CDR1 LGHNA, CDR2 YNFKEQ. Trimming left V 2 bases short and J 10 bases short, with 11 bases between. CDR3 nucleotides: TGTGCCAGCAGCCAAACAGGACAGATCTACACCTTC. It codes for CASSQTGQIYTF.

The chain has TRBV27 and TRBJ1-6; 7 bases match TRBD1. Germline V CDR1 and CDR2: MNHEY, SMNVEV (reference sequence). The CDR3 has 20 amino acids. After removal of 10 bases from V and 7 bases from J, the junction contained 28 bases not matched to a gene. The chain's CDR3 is CATSSQFVTGPNPSNSPLHF. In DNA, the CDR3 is TGTGCCACCTCCTCCCAATTTGTGACAGGGCCCAATCCCTCCAATTCACCCCTCCACTTT.

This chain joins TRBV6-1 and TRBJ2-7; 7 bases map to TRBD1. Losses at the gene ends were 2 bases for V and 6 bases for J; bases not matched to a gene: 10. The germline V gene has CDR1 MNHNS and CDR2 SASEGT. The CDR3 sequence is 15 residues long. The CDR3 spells CASSESTRTGVEQYF. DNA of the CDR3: TGTGCCAGCAGTGAATCAACCCGCACAGGGGTCGAGCAGTACTTC.

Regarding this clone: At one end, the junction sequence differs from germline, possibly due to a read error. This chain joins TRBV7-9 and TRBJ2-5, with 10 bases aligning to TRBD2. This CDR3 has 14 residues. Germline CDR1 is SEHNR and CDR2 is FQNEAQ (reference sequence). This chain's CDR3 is CASSLAGGQETQYF. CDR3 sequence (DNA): TGTGCCAGCAGTTTAGCGGGGGGCCAAGAGACCCAGTACTTC.

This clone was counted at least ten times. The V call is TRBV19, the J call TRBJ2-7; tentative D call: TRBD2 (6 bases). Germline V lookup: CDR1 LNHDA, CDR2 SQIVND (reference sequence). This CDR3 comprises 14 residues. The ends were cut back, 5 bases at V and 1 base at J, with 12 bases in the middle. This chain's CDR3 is CASSFWGTSYEQYF. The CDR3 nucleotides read TGTGCCAGTAGTTTTTGGGGGACTTCCTACGAGCAGTACTTC.

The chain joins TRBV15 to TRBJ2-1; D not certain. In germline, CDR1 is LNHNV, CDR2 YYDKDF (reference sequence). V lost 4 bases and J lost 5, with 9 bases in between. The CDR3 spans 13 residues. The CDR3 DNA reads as TGTGCCACCAGCACATACCGGGACAATGAGCAGTTCTTC. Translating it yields CATSTYRDNEQFF.

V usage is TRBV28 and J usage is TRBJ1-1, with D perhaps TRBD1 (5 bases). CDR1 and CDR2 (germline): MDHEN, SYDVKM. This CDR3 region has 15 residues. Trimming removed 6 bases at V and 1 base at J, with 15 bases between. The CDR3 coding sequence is TGTGCCAGCAGCCAGATGACAGATTCGAACACTGAAGCTTTCTTT. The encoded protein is CASSQMTDSNTEAFF. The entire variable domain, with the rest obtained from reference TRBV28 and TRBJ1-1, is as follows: DVKVTQSSRYLVKRTGEKVFLECVQDMDHENMFWYRQDPGLGLRLIYFSYDVKMKEKGDIPEGYSVSREKKERFSLILESASTNQTSMYLCASSQMTDSNTEAFFGQGTRLTVV.

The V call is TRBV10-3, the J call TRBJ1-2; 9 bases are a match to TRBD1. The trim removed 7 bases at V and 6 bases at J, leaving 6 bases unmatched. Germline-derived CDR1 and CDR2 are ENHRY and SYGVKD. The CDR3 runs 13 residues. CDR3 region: CAITADRGHGYTF. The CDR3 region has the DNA TGTGCCATCACTGCGGACAGGGGTCATGGCTACACCTTC.

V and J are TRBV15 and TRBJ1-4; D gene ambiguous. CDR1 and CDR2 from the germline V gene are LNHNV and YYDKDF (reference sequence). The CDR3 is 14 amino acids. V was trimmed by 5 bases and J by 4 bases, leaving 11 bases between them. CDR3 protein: CATSPLGRNEKLFF. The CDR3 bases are TGTGCCACCAGCCCCCTAGGTCGTAATGAAAAACTGTTTTTT.

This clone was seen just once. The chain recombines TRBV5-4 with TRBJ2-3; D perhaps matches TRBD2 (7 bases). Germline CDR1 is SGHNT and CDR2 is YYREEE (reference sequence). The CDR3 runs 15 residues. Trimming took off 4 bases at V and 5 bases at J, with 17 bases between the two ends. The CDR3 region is CASSGGGGEVDTQYF. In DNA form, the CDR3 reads TGTGCCAGCAGCGGGGGAGGGGGAGAGGTAGATACGCAGTATTTT.

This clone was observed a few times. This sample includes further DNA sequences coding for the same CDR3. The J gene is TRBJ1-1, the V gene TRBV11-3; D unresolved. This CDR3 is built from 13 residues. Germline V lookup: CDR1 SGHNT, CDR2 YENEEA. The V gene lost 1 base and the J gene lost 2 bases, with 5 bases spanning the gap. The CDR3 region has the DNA TGTGCCAGCAGCTTAGGGAGAAACACTGAAGCTTTCTTT. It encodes CASSLGRNTEAFF. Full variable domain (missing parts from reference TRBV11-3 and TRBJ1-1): EAGVVQSPRYKIIEKKQPVAFWCNPISGHNTLYWYLQNLGQGPELLIRYENEEAVDDSQLPKDRFSAERLKGVDSTLKIQPAELGDSAVYLCASSLGRNTEAFFGQGTRLTVV.

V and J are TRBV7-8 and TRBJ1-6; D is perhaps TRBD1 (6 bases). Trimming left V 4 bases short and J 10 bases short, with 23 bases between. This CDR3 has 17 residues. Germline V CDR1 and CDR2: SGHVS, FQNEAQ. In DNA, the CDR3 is TGTGCCAGCAGCTCAACCCCAGGGGCCCCGAATAGCTCACCCCTCCACTTT. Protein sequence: CASSSTPGAPNSSPLHF.